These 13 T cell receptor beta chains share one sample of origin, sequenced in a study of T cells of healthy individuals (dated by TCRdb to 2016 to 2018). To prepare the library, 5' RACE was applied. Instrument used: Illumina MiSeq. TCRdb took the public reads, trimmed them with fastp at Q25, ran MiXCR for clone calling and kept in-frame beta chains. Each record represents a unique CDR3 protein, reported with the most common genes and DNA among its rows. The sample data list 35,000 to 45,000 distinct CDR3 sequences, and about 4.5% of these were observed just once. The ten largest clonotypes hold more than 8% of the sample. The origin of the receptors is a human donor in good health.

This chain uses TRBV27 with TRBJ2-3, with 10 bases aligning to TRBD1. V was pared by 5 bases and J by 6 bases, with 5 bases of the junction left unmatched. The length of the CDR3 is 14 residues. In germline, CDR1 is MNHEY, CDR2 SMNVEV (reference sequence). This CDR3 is CASSRQGARDTQYF. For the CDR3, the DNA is TGTGCCAGCAGTAGACAGGGGGCGAGGGATACGCAGTATTTT.

DNA of the CDR3: TGTGCCAGCAGCTTAGCTCACACGAGGGATCGCGGCAAGAATCCTACTAGCACAGATACGCAGTATTTT. It is translated as CASSLAHTRDRGKNPTSTDTQYF. The V and J genes are TRBV7-9 and TRBJ2-3; a weak D match, TRBD2 (5 bases). V lost 0 bases and J 0 bases, leaving 31 bases between the germline ends. CDR1 SEHNR and CDR2 FQNEAQ come from the germline V gene (reference sequence). This CDR3 is built from 23 residues.

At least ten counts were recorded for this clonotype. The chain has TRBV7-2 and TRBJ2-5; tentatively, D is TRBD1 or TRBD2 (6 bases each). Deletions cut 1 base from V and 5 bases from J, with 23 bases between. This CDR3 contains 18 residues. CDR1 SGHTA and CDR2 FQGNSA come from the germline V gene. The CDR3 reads CASSLGRVGLRGQETQYF. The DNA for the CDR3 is TGTGCCAGCAGCTTAGGTCGGGTTGGCCTACGGGGGCAGGAGACCCAGTACTTC.

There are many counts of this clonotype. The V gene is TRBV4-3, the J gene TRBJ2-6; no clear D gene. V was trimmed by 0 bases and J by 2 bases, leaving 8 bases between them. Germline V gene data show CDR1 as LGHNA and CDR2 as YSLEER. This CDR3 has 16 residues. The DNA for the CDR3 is TGCGCCAGCAGCCAAGATCTTTCGACTGGGGCCAACGTCCTGACTTTC. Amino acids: CASSQDLSTGANVLTF.

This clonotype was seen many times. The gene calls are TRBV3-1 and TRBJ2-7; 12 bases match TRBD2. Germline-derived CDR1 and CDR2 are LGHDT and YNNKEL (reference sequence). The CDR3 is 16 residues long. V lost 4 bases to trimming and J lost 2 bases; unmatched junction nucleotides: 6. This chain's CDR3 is CASSPETSGGTYEQYF. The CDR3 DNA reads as TGTGCCAGCAGCCCCGAGACTAGCGGGGGAACCTACGAGCAGTACTTC.

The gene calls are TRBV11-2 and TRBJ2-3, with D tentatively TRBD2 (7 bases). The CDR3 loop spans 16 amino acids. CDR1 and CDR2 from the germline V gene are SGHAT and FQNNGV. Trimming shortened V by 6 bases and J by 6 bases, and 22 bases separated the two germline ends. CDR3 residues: CASRLGGGSSGDTQYF. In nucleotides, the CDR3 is TGTGCCAGCAGGCTAGGGGGAGGGTCATCCGGCGATACGCAGTATTTT.

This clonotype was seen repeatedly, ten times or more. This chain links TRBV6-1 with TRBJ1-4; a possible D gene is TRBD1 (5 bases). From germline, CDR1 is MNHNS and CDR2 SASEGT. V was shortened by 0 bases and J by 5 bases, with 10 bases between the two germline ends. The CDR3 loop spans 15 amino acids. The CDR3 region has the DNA TGTGCCAGCAGTGAAGCGTCGAACAGGAATGAAAAACTGTTTTTT. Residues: CASSEASNRNEKLFF.

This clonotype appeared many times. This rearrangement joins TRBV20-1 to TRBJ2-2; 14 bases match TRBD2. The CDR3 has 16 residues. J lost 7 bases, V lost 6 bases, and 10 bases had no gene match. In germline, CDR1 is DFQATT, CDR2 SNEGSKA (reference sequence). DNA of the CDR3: TGCAGTGCCGCCCGAGGACTAGCGGGGGGAGGCGGGGAGCTGTTTTTT. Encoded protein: CSAARGLAGGGGELFF.

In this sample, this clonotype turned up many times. The CDR3 nucleotides read TGTGCCAGCAGCTTGCGACAGGGGAGTGATTCACCCCTCCACTTT. This encodes CASSLRQGSDSPLHF. This chain links TRBV5-5 with TRBJ1-6; 8 positions agree with TRBD1. The CDR3 spans 15 residues. The germline gives CDR1 SGHKS, CDR2 YYEKEE (reference sequence). Germline trimming cut 1 base from V and 8 bases from J; bases unmatched to any gene: 5.

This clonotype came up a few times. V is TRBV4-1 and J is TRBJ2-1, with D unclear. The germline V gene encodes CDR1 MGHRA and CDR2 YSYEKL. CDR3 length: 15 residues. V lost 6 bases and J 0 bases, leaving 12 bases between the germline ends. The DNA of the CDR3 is TGCGCCAGCAGTCTTCAATGGAGCTCCTACAATGAGCAGTTCTTC. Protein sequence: CASSLQWSSYNEQFF.

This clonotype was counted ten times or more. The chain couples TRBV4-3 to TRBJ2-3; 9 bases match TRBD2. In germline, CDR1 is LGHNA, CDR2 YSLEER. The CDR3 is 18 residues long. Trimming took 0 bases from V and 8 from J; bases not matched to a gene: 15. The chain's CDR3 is CASSQEKRSGRPPGTQYF. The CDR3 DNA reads TGCGCCAGCAGCCAAGAGAAGAGAAGCGGGAGGCCCCCGGGTACGCAGTATTTT.

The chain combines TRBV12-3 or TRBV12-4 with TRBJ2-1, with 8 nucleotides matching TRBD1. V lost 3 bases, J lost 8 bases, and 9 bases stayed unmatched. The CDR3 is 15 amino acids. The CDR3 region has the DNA TGTGCCAGCAGTTTTGGCGTGCAGGGGGCTTATGAGCAGTTCTTC. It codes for CASSFGVQGAYEQFF.

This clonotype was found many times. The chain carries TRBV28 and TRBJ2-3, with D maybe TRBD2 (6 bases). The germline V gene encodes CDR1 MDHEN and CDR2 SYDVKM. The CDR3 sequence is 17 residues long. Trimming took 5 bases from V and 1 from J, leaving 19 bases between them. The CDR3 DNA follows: TGTGCCAGCAGTCCGCCCGGGGGAGCGAGGGGCACAGATACGCAGTATTTT. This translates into CASSPPGGARGTDTQYF.